The rows below give T cell receptor beta chains drawn from one sample of a study of T cell changes during pregnancy in multiple sclerosis. Assay used: immunoSEQ multiplex PCR; TCRdb lists only in-frame clones, some missing. The table has tens of thousands of clones, approximately 91% seen once; the top ten hold approximately 0.36%. The material sequenced was CD4+ T cells from peripheral blood mononuclear cells, taken after pregnancy. Receptors were obtained from a female donor in good health, enrolled as a control in a pregnancy study. CDR3s include the opening cysteine and the closing phenylalanine or tryptophan.

v_gene	j_gene	CDR3aa
TRBV30	TRBJ2-7	CAWKARGSYEQYF
TRBV18	TRBJ2-1	CASSPPFAGLGPNEQFF
TRBV12-5	TRBJ1-2	CASGLAGQHYGYTF
TRBV7-9	TRBJ1-5	CASSEYRDRGNNQPQHF
TRBV30	TRBJ2-1	CTLQEAGGAQGQFF
TRBV30	TRBJ1-5	CAWAQSRGNQPQHF
TRBV5-1	TRBJ2-3	CASSPLLSGRTDTQYF
TRBV11-3	TRBJ1-2	CASSPGQGANYGYTF
TRBV5-1	TRBJ2-3	CASSGNTDTQYF
TRBV30	TRBJ2-5	CAWSDARGQGPHETQYF
TRBV7-6	TRBJ1-5	CASSLSIGDNQPQHF
TRBV2	TRBJ2-7	CATSSGTSRTGEQYF
TRBV19	TRBJ1-4	CASRSGGKLFF
TRBV7-8	TRBJ2-7	CASSLIGGSGYEQYF
TRBV9	TRBJ2-1	CASSPRARGGQNNEQFF
TRBV19	TRBJ2-1	CASSIGTGHRSNEQFF
TRBV27	TRBJ2-3	CASSSYSFLSGEVFNTQYF
TRBV9	TRBJ2-7	CASSPVGTRYEQYF
TRBV23-1	TRBJ1-5	CAGDREEQPQHF
TRBV25-1	TRBJ2-1	CASSVLREQFF
TRBV7-2	TRBJ2-7	CASSLVGIVTNEQYF
TRBV4-3	TRBJ1-1	CASSQSGQYTEAFF
TRBV19	TRBJ1-6	CASSWTGGLQESPLHF
TRBV2	TRBJ2-6	CASSESGSGANVLTF
TRBV19	TRBJ1-2	CASSSGQGATNYGYTF
TRBV4-2	TRBJ1-5	CASSQARGLNSNQPQHF
TRBV30	TRBJ2-5	CAWSVVAVNRRETQYF
TRBV6-5	TRBJ1-5	CASSYGQGDQPQHF
TRBV7-2	TRBJ1-1	CASSQTGGTEAFF
TRBV7-2	TRBJ2-7	CASSLGLGLAGEAQYF
TRBV30	TRBJ1-2	CARSYSYGYTF
TRBV27	TRBJ1-5	CASSVRRGGNQPQHF
TRBV5-6	TRBJ1-2	CASSRPSGGYTF
TRBV10-3	TRBJ2-1	CAISERRGDLYNEQFF
TRBV7-2	TRBJ2-7	CASSLGPAESEQYF
TRBV13	TRBJ2-7	CASSLPGGSYEQYF
TRBV18	TRBJ2-7	CASSVSTGGYEQYF
TRBV6-1	TRBJ1-2	CASSVRQFYGYTF
TRBV5-6	TRBJ1-3	CASSPGQGAGNTIYF
TRBV7-6	TRBJ2-1	CASTSWGRDEQFF
TRBV19	TRBJ1-3	CASSVGSEGNTIYF
TRBV30	TRBJ2-2	CAGTGILELFF
TRBV30	TRBJ2-1	CAWTGDLRAYEQFF
TRBV5-1	TRBJ2-7	CASSLAGSAYEQYF
TRBV25-1	TRBJ2-7	CASSEQGSYEQYF
TRBV12-5	TRBJ1-2	CASGLLDMRGYTF
TRBV6-6	TRBJ2-7	CASSYGTDEQYF
TRBV29-1	TRBJ1-2	CSESRGGQGKNGYTF
TRBV7-2	TRBJ2-7	CASRPGLASYEQYF
TRBV6-1	TRBJ2-5	CASIPDLGAQETQYF
TRBV6-5	TRBJ1-2	CASSLTVHYGYTF
TRBV30	TRBJ2-7	CACYTLGYEQYF
TRBV27	TRBJ2-2	CASSFLGANTGELFF
TRBV30	TRBJ2-1	CAGNRAVPSSYNEQFF
TRBV10-1	TRBJ2-2	CASSETGGFTGELFF